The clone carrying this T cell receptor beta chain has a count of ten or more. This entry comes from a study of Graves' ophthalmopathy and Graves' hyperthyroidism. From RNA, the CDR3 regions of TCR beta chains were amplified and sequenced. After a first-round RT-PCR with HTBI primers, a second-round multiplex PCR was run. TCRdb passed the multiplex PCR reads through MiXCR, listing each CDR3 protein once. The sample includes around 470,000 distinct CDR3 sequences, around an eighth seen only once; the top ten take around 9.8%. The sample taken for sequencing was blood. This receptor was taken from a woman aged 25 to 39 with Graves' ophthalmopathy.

The CDR3 sequence is CASSPRTQALGYTF. CDR3 in DNA: TGCGCCAGCAGCCCCCGGACGCAGGCGCTTGGCTACACCTTC. The chain couples TRBV5-1 to TRBJ1-2; D not certain. V was shortened by 4 bases and J by 7 bases, with 17 bases between the two germline ends. Germline-derived CDR1 and CDR2 are SGHRS and YFSETQ. The CDR3 covers 14 residues.